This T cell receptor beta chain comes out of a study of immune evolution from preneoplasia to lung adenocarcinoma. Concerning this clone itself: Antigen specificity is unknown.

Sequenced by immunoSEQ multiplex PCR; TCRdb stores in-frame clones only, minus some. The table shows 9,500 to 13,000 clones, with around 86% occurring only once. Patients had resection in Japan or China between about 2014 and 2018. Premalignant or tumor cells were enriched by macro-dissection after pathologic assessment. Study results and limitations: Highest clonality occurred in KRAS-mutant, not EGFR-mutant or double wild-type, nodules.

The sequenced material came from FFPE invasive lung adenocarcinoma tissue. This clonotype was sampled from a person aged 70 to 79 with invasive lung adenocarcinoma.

In DNA form, the CDR3 reads TGTGCCAGCAGTTCGAATCAGCCCCAGCATTTT. This translates into CASSSNQPQHF. V and J are TRBV6-5 and TRBJ1-5; D unclear. Trimming removed 4 bases at V and 4 bases at J, with 2 bases between. CDR1 and CDR2 from the germline V gene are MNHEY and SVGAGI. The CDR3 contains 11 residues.